The next 24 T cell receptor beta chains were all read from a single sample in a study of blood T cell repertoires in COVID-19. Produced via immunoSEQ multiplex PCR; TCRdb's table is partial and in-frame only. The sample has about 220,000 clones, 90% seen once. Source material: PBMCs or T cells enriched from blood (not recorded which). These receptor sequences come from a man aged 25 to 40 who had been exposed to COVID-19.

J is TRBJ1-1 and V is TRBV2; D remains unclear. The CDR3 contains 11 residues. Trimming stripped 1 base from V and 7 bases from J, with 4 bases between. Germline CDR1 is SNHLY and CDR2 is FYNNEI. Here the CDR3 DNA reads TGTGCCAGCAGTGAAGTCATTGAAGCTTTCTTT. Its protein is CASSEVIEAFF.

This chain joins TRBV5-1 and TRBJ1-3; D ambiguous. The V end lost 0 bases, the J end lost 0 bases, and 7 bases lay between the germline ends. This CDR3 is 15 amino acids long. The germline V gene encodes CDR1 SGHRS and CDR2 YFSETQ. For the CDR3, the DNA is TGCGCCAGCAGCTTGGATGGGAGCTCTGGAAACACCATATATTTT. Translated, it gives CASSLDGSSGNTIYF.

CDR3 sequence: CASSPAGGGADTDTQYF. As DNA, the CDR3 is TGCGCCAGCAGCCCAGCTGGTGGGGGGGCGGACACAGATACGCAGTATTTT. The chain recombines TRBV5-1 with TRBJ2-3; D possibly corresponds to TRBD2 (7 bases). Germline CDR1 is SGHRS and CDR2 is YFSETQ. The CDR3 length is 17 residues. Trimming left V 4 bases short and J 2 bases short, with 20 bases between.

This chain joins TRBV4-2 and TRBJ1-4, with TRBD1 matching 9 bases. Trimming at V came to 1 base and at J to 3 bases, leaving 12 bases not matched to a gene. The CDR3 extends over 19 amino acids. Looked up from germline, CDR1 is LGHNA and CDR2 is YNFKEQ. In DNA, the CDR3 is TGTGCCAGCAGCCAAGGGGTCCGACAGGGGGTTCGGTCTAATGAAAAACTGTTTTTT. This sequence encodes CASSQGVRQGVRSNEKLFF.

The chain recombines TRBV19 with TRBJ1-5; D is unresolved. Trimming cost V 7 bases and J 3 bases, with 10 bases left between them. Per the germline V gene, CDR1 is LNHDA and CDR2 is SQIVND (reference sequence). The CDR3 contains 13 residues. The CDR3 DNA sequence: TGTGCCAGTATGGGAGGGCTCAATCAGCCCCAGCATTTT. Protein: CASMGGLNQPQHF.

The rearrangement uses TRBV7-9 and TRBJ2-7, with 10 positions matching TRBD2. This CDR3 has 17 residues. J lost 4 bases, V lost 4 bases, and 13 bases had no gene match. Germline CDR1 SEHNR, CDR2 FQNEAQ (reference sequence). Here the CDR3 reads CASSSTSGTRDVYEQYF. The CDR3 nucleotides read TGTGCCAGCAGCTCCACTAGCGGGACAAGGGATGTATACGAGCAGTACTTC.

CDR3 residues: CASSSVVGTPGYTF. As DNA, the CDR3 is TGTGCCAGCAGCTCTGTCGTCGGGACACCTGGCTACACCTTC. V is TRBV11-2 and J is TRBJ1-2, with a tentative D call TRBD1 (6 bases). The germline CDR1 and CDR2 sequences are SGHAT and FQNNGV. The CDR3 is 14 residues long. V lost 4 bases to trimming and J lost 7 bases, with 16 bases between them.

V gene TRBV19 combines with J gene TRBJ1-3; TRBD1 agrees at 9 bases. V was clipped by 3 bases and J by 2 bases; unmatched bases: 2. The CDR3 consists of 15 residues. Looked up from germline, CDR1 is LNHDA and CDR2 is SQIVND (reference sequence). CDR3 loop: CASSMTGGTGNTIYF. CDR3 sequence (DNA): TGTGCCAGTAGTATGACAGGGGGAACTGGAAACACCATATATTTT.

V gene TRBV4-1 combines with J gene TRBJ2-7; D is possibly TRBD2 (6 bases). This CDR3 region has 15 residues. V was clipped by 2 bases and J by 5 bases, with 16 bases between them. CDR1 and CDR2 (germline): MGHRA, YSYEKL. The CDR3 reads CASSQLGLRGDEQYF. The CDR3 DNA reads TGCGCCAGCAGCCAACTCGGTCTCCGCGGGGACGAGCAGTACTTC.

This clone showed up just once. The chain couples TRBV30 to TRBJ2-7, with 8 bases matching TRBD1. The CDR3 is made up of 13 amino acids. V lost 5 bases, J lost 3 bases, and 6 bases stayed unmatched. Germline CDR1 reads GTSNPN; CDR2 reads SVGIG (reference sequence). CDR3 DNA sequence: TGTGCCTGGCGCCGGGACAGGTTCTACGAGCAGTACTTC. This translates into CAWRRDRFYEQYF.

The chain couples TRBV19 to TRBJ1-2; D uncertain. This CDR3 has 11 amino acids. Between the trimmed V and J ends, which lost 3 bases and 8 bases, there was a span of 7 bases. In germline, CDR1 is LNHDA, CDR2 SQIVND (reference sequence). This CDR3 reads CASSMERGYTF. The CDR3 DNA reads TGTGCCAGTAGTATGGAGAGGGGCTACACCTTC.

The chain couples TRBV5-4 to TRBJ1-1, with D unclear. This CDR3 has 14 amino acids. V gave up 4 bases and J gave up 1 base, with 11 bases separating them. CDR1 is SGHNT and CDR2 is YYREEE in the germline V gene (reference sequence). The chain's CDR3 is CASSPRRENTEAFF. CDR3 nucleotides: TGTGCCAGCAGCCCGCGGCGGGAGAACACTGAAGCTTTCTTT.

The chain recombines TRBV7-2 with TRBJ1-6; 7 bases fit TRBD1. The CDR3 consists of 15 residues. From germline, CDR1 is SGHTA and CDR2 FQGNSA. The J segment lost 9 bases and the V segment lost 1 base, leaving 6 bases of the junction unmatched. The CDR3 DNA reads as TGTGCCAGCAGCTTAGTGACAGGGTCCGGTTCACCCCTCCACTTT. Translating it yields CASSLVTGSGSPLHF.

The rearrangement uses TRBV7-3 and TRBJ2-1; possible D gene TRBD2, 6 bases. Germline V lookup: CDR1 SGHTA, CDR2 FQGTGA. The CDR3 totals 16 residues. Trimming left V 4 bases short and J 10 bases short, with 23 bases between. The CDR3 DNA is TGTGCCAGCAGCTCCTCCGGGAGCGGAGGTCGCGCGGAGCAGTTCTTC. Its translation is CASSSSGSGGRAEQFF. The entire variable domain, with the rest obtained from reference TRBV7-3 and TRBJ2-1, is as follows: GAGVSQTPSNKVTEKGKYVELRCDPISGHTALYWYRQSLGQGPEFLIYFQGTGAADDSGLPNDRFFAVRPEGSVSTLKIQRTERGDSAVYLCASSSSGSGGRAEQFFGPGTRLTVL.

The rearrangement uses TRBV6-5 and TRBJ2-2, with a tentative D call TRBD2 (6 bases). The CDR3 is 14 amino acids. From germline, CDR1 is MNHEY and CDR2 SVGAGI. V lost 4 bases and J 4 bases, leaving 10 bases between the germline ends. This CDR3 is CASSSGGATGELFF. In DNA form, the CDR3 reads TGTGCCAGCAGTTCGGGCGGGGCCACCGGGGAGCTGTTTTTT.

The chain employs TRBV10-1 and TRBJ2-5; D call uncertain. Trimming stripped 3 bases from V and 2 bases from J, with 13 bases between. The CDR3 totals 15 residues. Germline CDR1 and CDR2: WNHNN and SYGVQD (reference sequence). The CDR3 loop is CASSEVAEIQETQYF. CDR3 in DNA: TGCGCCAGCAGTGAAGTGGCGGAGATACAAGAGACCCAGTACTTC.

The chain joins TRBV4-3 to TRBJ2-5; a possible D gene is TRBD2 (6 bases). The length of the CDR3 is 16 residues. CDR1 is LGHNA and CDR2 is YSLEER in the germline V gene. Trimming took 0 bases from V and 5 from J, leaving 16 bases between them. CDR3 DNA: TGCGCCAGCAGCCAAGATCCCCTAGGGAGGTTGGAGACCCAGTACTTC. This codes for CASSQDPLGRLETQYF.

The chain carries TRBV12-5 and TRBJ1-5; possibly TRBD1 for D (5 bases). V lost 6 bases and J lost 3, with 21 bases in between. CDR1 is LGHNT and CDR2 is FRNRAP in the germline V gene. This CDR3 is 17 amino acids long. The CDR3 loop reads CASGLSGLQGLNQPQHF. CDR3 nucleotides: TGTGCTAGTGGCCTCTCGGGCCTGCAGGGCCTCAATCAGCCCCAGCATTTT.

The gene calls are TRBV6-4 and TRBJ2-1, with 12 positions matching TRBD2. There are 14 residues in the CDR3. The germline CDR1 and CDR2 sequences are MRHNA and SNTAGT. J gave up 8 bases and V 8 bases, and 7 bases lay outside the gene matches. CDR3 in amino acids: CASRGLAGNYEQFF. CDR3 DNA: TGTGCCAGCCGAGGACTAGCGGGGAATTATGAGCAGTTCTTC.

This chain joins TRBV2 and TRBJ2-3; TRBD2 matches at 8 bases. This CDR3 is built from 15 residues. CDR1 is SNHLY, CDR2 FYNNEI, per germline. With 5 bases clipped from V and 2 bases from J, the junction kept 6 bases outside the gene matches. The DNA of the CDR3 is TGTGCCAGCAGTCTGATAGCGGGGTTCACAGATACGCAGTATTTT. Protein: CASSLIAGFTDTQYF.

This clone was seen just once. This chain connects TRBV11-2 to TRBJ2-1; 14 bases align to TRBD2. V dropped 3 bases and J dropped 7; count of bases not matched to a gene: 5. There are 16 residues in the CDR3. Germline CDR1 SGHAT, CDR2 FQNNGV. This CDR3 reads CASSFTGLAGVNEQFF. CDR3 nucleotides: TGTGCCAGCAGCTTTACGGGACTAGCGGGGGTAAATGAGCAGTTCTTC.

Here the CDR3 DNA reads TGTGCCAGTAGTATGTGGGTTCGGGCTAATGAAAAACTGTTTTTT. Its protein product is CASSMWVRANEKLFF. This chain joins TRBV19 and TRBJ1-4; no reliable D call. V lost 3 bases and J 3 bases, leaving 11 bases between the germline ends. This CDR3 comprises 15 residues. CDR1 and CDR2 from the germline V gene are LNHDA and SQIVND (reference sequence).

The chain has TRBV6-5 and TRBJ1-2; 7 bases are shared with TRBD1. The CDR3 covers 14 residues. V trimming: 5 bases; J trimming: 2 bases; junction bases outside the gene matches: 5. Germline V CDR1 and CDR2: MNHEY, SVGAGI. The DNA of the CDR3 is TGTGCCAGCAGTCGGGACAGAGTAAACTATGGCTACACCTTC. Residues: CASSRDRVNYGYTF.

The chain joins TRBV9 to TRBJ1-1; no reliable D call. V shed 2 bases and J shed 1 base, with 6 bases lying between them. Per germline, CDR1 SGDLS and CDR2 YYNGEE. CDR3 size: 13 residues. CDR3 sequence: CASSVSGNTEAFF. The CDR3 nucleotides are TGTGCCAGCAGCGTCTCCGGGAACACTGAAGCTTTCTTT.